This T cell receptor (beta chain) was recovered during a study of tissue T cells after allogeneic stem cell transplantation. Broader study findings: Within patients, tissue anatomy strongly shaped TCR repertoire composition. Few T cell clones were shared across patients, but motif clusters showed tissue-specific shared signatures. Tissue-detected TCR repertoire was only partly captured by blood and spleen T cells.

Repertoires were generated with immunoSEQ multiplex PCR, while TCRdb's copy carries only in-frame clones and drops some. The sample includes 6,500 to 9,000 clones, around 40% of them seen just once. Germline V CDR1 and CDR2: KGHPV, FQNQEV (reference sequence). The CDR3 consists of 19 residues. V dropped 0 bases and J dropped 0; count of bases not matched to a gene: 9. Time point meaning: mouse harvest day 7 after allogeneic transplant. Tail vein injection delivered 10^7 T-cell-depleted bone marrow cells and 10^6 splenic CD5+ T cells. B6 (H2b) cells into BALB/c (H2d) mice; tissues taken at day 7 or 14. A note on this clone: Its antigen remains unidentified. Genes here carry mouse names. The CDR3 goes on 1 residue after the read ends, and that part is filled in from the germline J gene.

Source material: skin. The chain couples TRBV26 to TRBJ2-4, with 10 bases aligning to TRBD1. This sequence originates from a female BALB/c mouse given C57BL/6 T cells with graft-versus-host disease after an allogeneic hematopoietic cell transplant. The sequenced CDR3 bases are TGTGCCAGCAGTCTGTCCCGGGACAGGGGAAGAATTAGTCAAAACACCTTGTAC. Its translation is CASSLSRDRGRISQNTLY. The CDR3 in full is CASSLSRDRGRISQNTLYF.